These 19 T cell receptor beta chains were sequenced from one sample in a study of breast tumors, draining lymph nodes, adjacent tissues. The lymph nodes were axillary draining lymph nodes from breast cancer patients. Each CDR3 protein is one row after TCRdb ran MiXCR on the multiplex PCR reads. The sample lists about 220,000 distinct CDR3 sequences; around 34% were seen once. The sequenced material came from axillary lymph node tissue. These receptors originate from a female donor with breast cancer. Some clones in this sample may be carry-over from other donors' samples.

This chain joins TRBV7-3 and TRBJ2-7; 7 bases line up with TRBD2. Looked up from germline, CDR1 is SGHTA and CDR2 is FQGTGA. Trimming removed 3 bases from V and 2 bases from J; junction bases left unmatched: 10. This CDR3 is built from 16 residues. Here the CDR3 DNA reads TGTGCCAGCAGCTTCATGAAGCCGGGACTAACCTACGAGCAGTACTTC. Its translation is CASSFMKPGLTYEQYF.

The chain recombines TRBV7-9 with TRBJ2-7, with D tentatively TRBD2 (5 bases). Trimming pared 5 bases from V and 3 bases from J, leaving 14 bases between. Germline CDR1 reads SEHNR; CDR2 reads FQNEAQ (reference sequence). The CDR3 runs to 14 residues. For the CDR3, the DNA is TGTGCCAGCAGCCCTATGGACTCCCTCTACGAGCAGTACTTC. This encodes CASSPMDSLYEQYF. The full variable domain, rest sourced from reference TRBV7-9 and TRBJ2-7, is DTGVSQNPRHKITKRGQNVTFRCDPISEHNRLYWYRQTLGQGPEFLTYFQNEAQLEKSRLLSDRFSAERPKGSFSTLEIQRTEQGDSAMYLCASSPMDSLYEQYFGPGTRLTVT.

The rearrangement links TRBV29-1 to TRBJ1-1; unclear D gene. Germline loops: CDR1 SQVTM, CDR2 ANQGSEA. The CDR3 is 13 amino acids. The germline V and J ends were trimmed by 2 bases and 3 bases, with 10 bases remaining between them. The DNA of the CDR3 is TGCAGCGTTGAAAGGCGGTCTTACACTGAAGCTTTCTTT. It encodes CSVERRSYTEAFF. The full variable domain, with the rest looked up from reference TRBV29-1 and TRBJ1-1, is SAVISQKPSRDICQRGTSLTIQCQVDSQVTMMFWYRQQPGQSLTLIATANQGSEATYESGFVIDKFPISRPNLTFSTLTVSNMSPEDSSIYLCSVERRSYTEAFFGQGTRLTVV.

This clonotype has just a few counts. The V call is TRBV20-1, the J call TRBJ2-4; the match to TRBD2 covers 14 bases. The V gene end was trimmed by 5 bases and the J gene end by 8 bases; junction bases not matched to a gene: 14. The CDR3 is made up of 17 amino acids. The germline gives CDR1 DFQATT, CDR2 SNEGSKA (reference sequence). The CDR3 loop reads CSACGLAGGLRGDIQYF. The CDR3 bases are TGCAGTGCTTGTGGACTAGCGGGAGGATTGAGGGGGGACATTCAGTACTTC.

This clonotype has a count of ten or more. The chain joins TRBV4-1 to TRBJ1-4; possible D gene TRBD1, 5 bases. Between the trimmed V and J ends, which lost 1 base and 4 bases, there was a span of 7 bases. Germline V gene sequence: CDR1 MGHRA, CDR2 YSYEKL. The CDR3 runs 14 residues. The CDR3 here is CASSQGDSNEKLFF. CDR3 sequence (DNA): TGCGCCAGCAGCCAAGGAGACAGTAATGAAAAACTGTTTTTT.

This clonotype has ten or more counts. This chain joins TRBV6-5 and TRBJ1-5; 9 bases match TRBD1. This CDR3 region has 16 residues. V trimming: 5 bases; J trimming: 2 bases; junction bases outside the gene matches: 7. Germline assignment: CDR1 MNHEY and CDR2 SVGAGI. CDR3: CASSPGTGSRNQPQHF. CDR3 DNA sequence: TGTGCCAGCAGTCCCGGGACAGGGTCGCGCAATCAGCCCCAGCATTTT.

This clonotype was counted ten times or more. This rearrangement joins TRBV10-3 to TRBJ2-7; D gene ambiguous. This CDR3 is built from 12 residues. Germline CDR1 and CDR2: ENHRY and SYGVKD. Trimming took off 6 bases at V and 3 bases at J, with 9 bases between the two ends. CDR3 sequence: CAIRDPYYEQYF. In nucleotides, the CDR3 is TGTGCCATCAGGGACCCGTACTACGAGCAGTACTTC.

About this clonotype itself: A much larger clone differs by one base, so this may be a read error. The chain employs TRBV20-1 and TRBJ2-1; 12 nucleotides line up with TRBD2. Germline CDR1 and CDR2: DFQATT and SNEGSKA (reference sequence). The CDR3 runs to 16 residues. In DNA, the CDR3 is TGCAGTGCTAGATCACTAGCGGGGGGTGCCTACAATGAGCAGTCCTTC. Its translation is CSARSLAGGAYNEQSF.

V usage is TRBV29-1 and J usage is TRBJ1-2; 7 positions agree with TRBD1. V lost 4 bases and J lost 8; bases outside the gene matches: 10. CDR1 and CDR2 from the germline V gene are SQVTM and ANQGSEA. The CDR3 is 13 amino acids. CDR3 DNA sequence: TGCAGCGTTGCAGGGGGGGTCCGAGGGGGCTACACCTTC. This encodes CSVAGGVRGGYTF.

This clonotype was counted ten times or more. The gene calls are TRBV18 and TRBJ1-4; D not resolved. The CDR3 is made up of 13 amino acids. Trimming took 4 bases from V and 11 from J, leaving 14 bases between them. Germline CDR1 and CDR2: KGHSH and LQKENI. The CDR3: CASSREQDGKLFF. The CDR3 region has the DNA TGTGCCAGCTCACGCGAGCAGGACGGCAAACTGTTTTTT.

This clonotype was detected many times. V and J are TRBV15 and TRBJ2-1; perhaps TRBD1 as D (6 bases). There are 16 residues in the CDR3. V was pared by 0 bases and J by 4 bases, with 13 bases between. Germline assignment: CDR1 LNHNV and CDR2 YYDKDF (reference sequence). CDR3 loop: CATSREGRGVYNEQFF. The CDR3 region has the DNA TGTGCCACCAGCAGAGAGGGCAGGGGAGTTTACAATGAGCAGTTCTTC.

Note on this clonotype: Being one base from a much bigger clone, this may be a read error. V gene TRBV12-3 or TRBV12-4 combines with J gene TRBJ2-7; TRBD2 agrees at 15 bases. The CDR3 covers 18 residues. With 8 bases clipped from V and 3 bases from J, the junction kept 14 bases outside the gene matches. The CDR3 DNA reads TGTGCCAGCGCCAGGACTAGCGGGAGGGCCCTAGGGTACTACGAGCAGTACTTC. It specifies CASARTSGRALGYYEQYF.

There are a few counts of this clonotype. Possible read error: a much larger clone is one base away. The rearrangement uses TRBV6-6 and TRBJ1-2, with D tentatively TRBD1 (5 bases). The CDR3 extends over 14 amino acids. The germline V gene encodes CDR1 MNHNY and CDR2 SVGAGI (reference sequence). V was trimmed by 5 bases and J by 1 base, leaving 11 bases between them. Here the CDR3 reads CASSHAGSNYGYTF. The CDR3 nucleotides read TGTGCCAGCAGTCACGCAGGGAGTAACTATGGCTACACCTTC.

This clonotype came up many times. This chain uses TRBV7-9 with TRBJ2-3; D is possibly TRBD1 (6 bases). CDR1 and CDR2 from the germline V gene are SEHNR and FQNEAQ (reference sequence). V was pared by 0 bases and J by 6 bases, with 16 bases between. The CDR3 sequence is 16 residues long. CDR3 coding DNA: TGTGCCAGCAGCTTAGCCACCTCCGGGACACCCGATACGCAGTATTTT. It translates to CASSLATSGTPDTQYF.

In this sample, this clonotype turned up a few times. A much larger clone sits a single nucleotide away, making a read error possible. V is TRBV20-1 and J is TRBJ2-7; the match to TRBD1 covers 10 bases. Germline V gene lookup returns CDR1 DFQATT and CDR2 SNEGSKA (reference sequence). The CDR3 has 14 residues. Germline trimming cut 5 bases from V and 6 bases from J; bases unmatched to any gene: 10. The CDR3 DNA follows: TGCAGTGCTGACCGGGACAGGGGAGCCTCCGAGCAGTACTTC. Translation gives CSADRDRGASEQYF.

This clonotype was recorded a few times. Given a much more abundant clone one base away, this may be a read error. The gene calls are TRBV9 and TRBJ2-1; TRBD2 matches 10 bases. CDR3 size: 17 residues. The V gene's germline CDR1 is SGDLS and CDR2 YYNGEE. V was clipped by 0 bases and J by 9 bases; unmatched bases: 12. Here the CDR3 reads CASSVAPLAGDNTEQFF. The CDR3 DNA follows: TGTGCCAGCAGCGTAGCGCCCCTAGCGGGAGACAACACTGAGCAGTTCTTC.

About this clonotype: Compared with germline, one end of the junction differs, possibly owing to a read error. The J gene is TRBJ2-5, the V gene TRBV14, with D maybe TRBD1 (6 bases). Germline CDR1 reads SGHDN; CDR2 reads FVKESK. The CDR3 covers 16 residues. The CDR3 spells CASNQERTAIQETQYF. CDR3 nucleotides: TGTGCCAGCAACCAAGAGAGGACAGCGATCCAAGAGACCCAGTACTTC.

The table lists this clonotype with many counts. J is TRBJ2-7 and V is TRBV7-3; D is uncertain. The germline gives CDR1 SGHTA, CDR2 FQGTGA. V was clipped by 2 bases and J by 2 bases, with 10 bases between them. The CDR3 covers 14 residues. CDR3 amino acids: CASSLRAGTYEQYF. The CDR3 DNA is TGTGCCAGCAGCTTACGAGCCGGAACCTACGAGCAGTACTTC.

The chain carries TRBV4-2 and TRBJ2-3, with 10 bases aligning to TRBD2. Germline V gene lookup returns CDR1 LGHNA and CDR2 YNFKEQ. The CDR3 covers 17 residues. Trimming at V came to 7 bases and at J to 0 bases, leaving 10 bases not matched to a gene. The CDR3 sequence is CASKTGTSVTSTDTQYF. In nucleotides, the CDR3 is TGTGCCAGCAAGACGGGGACTAGCGTCACTAGCACAGATACGCAGTATTTT.